This is a list of T cell receptor beta chains from one sample in a study of T cell responses to AZD1222 COVID-19 vaccine. TCRdb's copy holds only in-frame clones and misses some; the assay was immunoSEQ multiplex PCR. This table holds some 100,000 clones, over 75% found once. Sequenced material: peripheral blood, taken on day 0 of AZD1222 vaccination. The receptors here all came from an adult in good health. CDR3s include the opening cysteine and the closing phenylalanine or tryptophan. Each record gives: J gene, D gene, V gene, clone size, CDR3 DNA, CDR3 protein. The D gene is left open where the match is weak. Some rows mark clone size as missing; the rest say once, few, many or name a class of expanded clone.

TRBJ1-2	-	TRBV15	-	TGTGCCACCAGCAGAGACCTGAGAGGGGTAACGGGCTATGGCTACACCTTC	CATSRDLRGVTGYGYTF
TRBJ1-1	-	TRBV18	few	TGTGCCAGCTCAGCGGACTTCATGAACACTGAAGCTTTCTTT	CASSADFMNTEAFF
TRBJ1-5	TRBD1	TRBV18	-	TGTGCCAGCTCACGTACCGGGACAGGGGATCAGCCCCAGCATTTT	CASSRTGTGDQPQHF
TRBJ1-4	-	TRBV5-1	-	TGCGCCAGCAGCTCGACAGACAGGTTAGAAAAACTGTTTTTT	CASSSTDRLEKLFF
TRBJ1-2	TRBD1	TRBV18	-	TGTGCCAGCTCGGGGACCGGGGGGACAGTAAACTATGGCTACACCTTC	CASSGTGGTVNYGYTF
TRBJ1-2	-	TRBV10-3	-	TGTGCCATCAGTGAGCAGGGGCGTCCTGGGTATGGCTACACCTTC	CAISEQGRPGYGYTF
TRBJ2-1	-	TRBV5-4	-	TGTGCCAGCAGCACCCCGGGACGGGCCAACAATGAGCAGTTCTTC	CASSTPGRANNEQFF
TRBJ1-2	-	TRBV6-1	-	TGTGCCAGCAGTGACAGAGGGGTGGACTATGGCTACACCTTC	CASSDRGVDYGYTF
TRBJ2-2	TRBD2	TRBV7-2	-	TGTGCCAGCAGACTAGCGGGGGGTGTAGACACCGGGGAGCTGTTTTTT	CASRLAGGVDTGELFF
TRBJ1-2	TRBD1	TRBV5-1	-	TGCGCCAGCAGCCAGACAGGGTTATATGGCTACACCTTC	CASSQTGLYGYTF
TRBJ2-5	TRBD2	TRBV18	-	TGTGCCAGCTCACCTGCGGGCGGGAGGGAGACCCAGTACTTC	CASSPAGGRETQYF
TRBJ2-1	TRBD2	TRBV19	-	TGTGCCACTTATAGCGGGAGTTACAATGAGCAGTTCTTC	CATYSGSYNEQFF
TRBJ1-1	TRBD1	TRBV18	-	TGTGCCAGCTCGGACGGGACAGGGGGCTCGACTGAAGCTTTCTTT	CASSDGTGGSTEAFF
TRBJ1-6	TRBD1	TRBV5-1	-	TGCGCCAGCAGCGGTGAGTCGGACAGGCGGAATTCACCCCTCCACTTT	CASSGESDRRNSPLHF
TRBJ2-2	-	TRBV7-9	-	TGTGCCAGCAGCTTAAATAGCGTGAACACCGGGGAGCTGTTTTTT	CASSLNSVNTGELFF
TRBJ1-2	-	TRBV6-2/TRBV6-3	-	TGTGCCAGCAGTTACTCTGGGGGTTTCACCTTC	CASSYSGGFTF
TRBJ1-2	-	TRBV21-1	-	TGTGCCAGCAGCAAAGGGGGCAGGGGGCGAGGCTACACCTTC	CASSKGGRGRGYTF
TRBJ1-1	-	TRBV29-1	-	TGCAGCGTTGAAGAAGGGGTTTGGGAAGCTTTCTTT	CSVEEGVWEAFF
TRBJ1-1	-	TRBV12-5	-	TGTGCTAGTGCAGGGGAAAACACTGAAGCTTTCTTT	CASAGENTEAFF
TRBJ2-1	-	TRBV7-3	once	TGTGCCAGCAGCTTAGGACCGGGAGACTACAATGAGCAGTTCTTC	CASSLGPGDYNEQFF
TRBJ2-1	-	TRBV2	once	TGTGCCAGCCGCGTACTAGTGCAGGAACAGTTCTTC	CASRVLVQEQFF
TRBJ1-2	-	TRBV7-8	-	TGTGCCAGCAGCCTAACCAGGGGTCATGGCTACACCTTC	CASSLTRGHGYTF